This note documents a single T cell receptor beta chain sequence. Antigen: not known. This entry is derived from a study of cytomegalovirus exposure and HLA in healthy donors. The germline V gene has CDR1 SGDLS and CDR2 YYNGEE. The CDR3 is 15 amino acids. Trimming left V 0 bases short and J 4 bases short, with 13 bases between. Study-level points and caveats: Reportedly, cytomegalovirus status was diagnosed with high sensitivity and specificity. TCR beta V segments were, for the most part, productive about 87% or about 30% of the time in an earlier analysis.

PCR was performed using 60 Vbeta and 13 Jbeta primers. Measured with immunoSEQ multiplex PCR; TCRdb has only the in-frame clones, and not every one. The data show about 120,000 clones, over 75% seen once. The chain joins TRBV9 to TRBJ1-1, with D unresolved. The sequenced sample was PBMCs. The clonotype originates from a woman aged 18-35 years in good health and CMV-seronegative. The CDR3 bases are TGTGCCAGCAGCGTAGCCCCTCACGGAGGCACTGAAGCTTTCTTT. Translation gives CASSVAPHGGTEAFF.